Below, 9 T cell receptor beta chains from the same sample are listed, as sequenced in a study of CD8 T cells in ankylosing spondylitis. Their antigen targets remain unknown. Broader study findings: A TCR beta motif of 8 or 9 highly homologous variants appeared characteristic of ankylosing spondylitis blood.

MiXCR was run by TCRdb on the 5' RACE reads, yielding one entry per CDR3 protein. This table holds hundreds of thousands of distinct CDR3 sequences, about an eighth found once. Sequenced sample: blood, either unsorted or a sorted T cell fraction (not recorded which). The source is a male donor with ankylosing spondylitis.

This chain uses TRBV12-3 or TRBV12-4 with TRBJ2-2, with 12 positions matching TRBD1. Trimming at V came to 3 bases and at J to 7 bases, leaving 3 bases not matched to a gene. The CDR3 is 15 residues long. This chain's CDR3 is CASSLGQGASGELFF. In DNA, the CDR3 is TGTGCCAGCAGTTTGGGACAGGGGGCGAGCGGGGAGCTGTTTTTT.

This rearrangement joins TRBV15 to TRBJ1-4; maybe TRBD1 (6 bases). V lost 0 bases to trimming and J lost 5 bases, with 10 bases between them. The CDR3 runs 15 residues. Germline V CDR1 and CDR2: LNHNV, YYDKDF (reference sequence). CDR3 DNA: TGTGCCACCAGCAGAGATAGACAGGAGAATGAAAAACTGTTTTTT. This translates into CATSRDRQENEKLFF. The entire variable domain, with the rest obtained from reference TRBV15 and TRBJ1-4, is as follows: DAMVIQNPRYQVTQFGKPVTLSCSQTLNHNVMYWYQQKSSQAPKLLFHYYDKDFNNEADTPDNFQSRRPNTSFCFLDIRSPGLGDTAMYLCATSRDRQENEKLFFGSGTQLSVL.

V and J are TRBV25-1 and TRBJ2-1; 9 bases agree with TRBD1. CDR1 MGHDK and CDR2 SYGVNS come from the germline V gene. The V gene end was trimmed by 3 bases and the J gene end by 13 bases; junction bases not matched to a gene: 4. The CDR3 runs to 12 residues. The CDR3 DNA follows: TGTGCCAGCAGTGACTGGGACAGGGTCCAGTTCTTC. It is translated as CASSDWDRVQFF.

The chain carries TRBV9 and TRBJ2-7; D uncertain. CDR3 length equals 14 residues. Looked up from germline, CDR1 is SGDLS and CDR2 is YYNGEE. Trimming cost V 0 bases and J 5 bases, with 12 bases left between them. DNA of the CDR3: TGTGCCAGCAGCGTAGTTGGCAGTAGTCACGAGCAGTACTTC. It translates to CASSVVGSSHEQYF. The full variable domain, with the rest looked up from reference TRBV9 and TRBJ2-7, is DSGVTQTPKHLITATGQRVTLRCSPRSGDLSVYWYQQSLDQGLQFLIQYYNGEERAKGNILERFSAQQFPDLHSELNLSSLELGDSALYFCASSVVGSSHEQYFGPGTRLTVT.

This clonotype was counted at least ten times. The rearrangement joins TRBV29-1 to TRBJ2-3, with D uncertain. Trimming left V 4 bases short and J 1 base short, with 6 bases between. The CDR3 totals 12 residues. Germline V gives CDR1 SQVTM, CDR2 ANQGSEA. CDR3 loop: CSVGPRTDTQYF. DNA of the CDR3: TGCAGCGTTGGGCCGCGCACAGATACGCAGTATTTT.

In DNA, the CDR3 is TGTGCCAGCAGTTACCTGCCTAGCGGGGCGAACACCGGGGAGCTGTTTTTT. This gives the protein CASSYLPSGANTGELFF. V is TRBV6-2 or TRBV6-3 and J is TRBJ2-2; 9 nucleotides match TRBD2. V dropped 2 bases and J dropped 0; count of bases not matched to a gene: 4. CDR1 and CDR2 (germline): MNHEY, SVGEGT. The CDR3 is 17 residues long.

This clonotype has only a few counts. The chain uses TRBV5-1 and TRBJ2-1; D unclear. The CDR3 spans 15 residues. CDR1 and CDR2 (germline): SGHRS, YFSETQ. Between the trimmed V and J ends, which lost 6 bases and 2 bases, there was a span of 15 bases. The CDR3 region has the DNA TGCGCCAGCAACCTCTACTCGCGGACCTACAATGAGCAGTTCTTC. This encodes CASNLYSRTYNEQFF.

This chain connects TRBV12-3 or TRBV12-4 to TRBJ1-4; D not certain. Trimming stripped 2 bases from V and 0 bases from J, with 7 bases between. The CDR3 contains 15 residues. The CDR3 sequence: CASSLQIATNEKLFF. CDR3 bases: TGTGCCAGCAGTTTACAGATTGCAACTAATGAAAAACTGTTTTTT.

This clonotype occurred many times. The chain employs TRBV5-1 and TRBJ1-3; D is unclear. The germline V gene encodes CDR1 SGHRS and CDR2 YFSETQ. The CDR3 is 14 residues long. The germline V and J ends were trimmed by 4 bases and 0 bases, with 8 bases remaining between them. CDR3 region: CASSDRNSGNTIYF. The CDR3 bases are TGCGCCAGCAGCGACCGAAACTCTGGAAACACCATATATTTT.